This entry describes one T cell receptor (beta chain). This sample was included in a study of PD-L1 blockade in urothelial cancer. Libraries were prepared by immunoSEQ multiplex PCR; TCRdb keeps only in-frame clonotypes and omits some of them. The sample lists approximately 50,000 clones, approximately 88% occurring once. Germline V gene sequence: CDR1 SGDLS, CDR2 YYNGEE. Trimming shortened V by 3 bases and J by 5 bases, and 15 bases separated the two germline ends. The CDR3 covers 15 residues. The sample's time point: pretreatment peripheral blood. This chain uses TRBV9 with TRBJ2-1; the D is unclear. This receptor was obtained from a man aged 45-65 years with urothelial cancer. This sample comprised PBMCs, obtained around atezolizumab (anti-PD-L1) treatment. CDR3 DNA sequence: TGTGCCAGCAGCGGGCGATCCGGGTTGAACAATGAGCAGTTCTTC. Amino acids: CASSGRSGLNNEQFF. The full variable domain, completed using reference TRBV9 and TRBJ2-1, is DSGVTQTPKHLITATGQRVTLRCSPRSGDLSVYWYQQSLDQGLQFLIQYYNGEERAKGNILERFSAQQFPDLHSELNLSSLELGDSALYFCASSGRSGLNNEQFFGPGTRLTVL.